The rows below give T cell receptor beta chains drawn from one sample of a study of blood T cell repertoires in COVID-19. Some clones are missing from TCRdb's copy, which holds only in-frame ones; the method was immunoSEQ multiplex PCR. The table shows about 150,000 clones, with roughly 82% occurring only once. Sequenced material: peripheral blood. The receptors here all came from a man between 65 and 85 years old with acute or convalescent COVID-19. The CDR3 runs from the conserved cysteine through the conserved F or W. D genes are given only for firm matches. Not every row has a clone size; where given, it reads once, few, many or a size class.

v_call: TRBV28
d_call: .
clone_size: once
j_call: TRBJ2-3
cdr3_nt: TGTGCCAGCGCCAGGTCTCCTACCACAGATACGCAGTATTTT
cdr3_aa: CASARSPTTDTQYF

v_call: TRBV27
d_call: .
clone_size: .
j_call: TRBJ2-2
cdr3_nt: TGTGCCAGCATTGGTAGAGTCCCCGGGGAGCTGTTTTTT
cdr3_aa: CASIGRVPGELFF

v_call: TRBV9
d_call: .
clone_size: .
j_call: TRBJ2-5
cdr3_nt: TGTGCCAGCAGCGGGGGCCCTCTGGTGCTAGAGACCCAGTACTTC
cdr3_aa: CASSGGPLVLETQYF

v_call: TRBV10-3
d_call: TRBD1
clone_size: .
j_call: TRBJ2-2
cdr3_nt: TGTGCCCTGAGGGCGGGACAGGGTCCCGGGGAGCTGTTTTTT
cdr3_aa: CALRAGQGPGELFF

v_call: TRBV7-9
d_call: TRBD2
clone_size: .
j_call: TRBJ2-3
cdr3_nt: TGTGCCAGCAGCCAAGCGGGAGTGGGGGCAGATACGCAGTATTTT
cdr3_aa: CASSQAGVGADTQYF

v_call: TRBV6-1
d_call: .
clone_size: once
j_call: TRBJ2-5
cdr3_nt: TGTGCCAGCAGTGACAACAGGGTCAGGTGGGAGACCCAGTACTTC
cdr3_aa: CASSDNRVRWETQYF

v_call: TRBV7-9
d_call: .
clone_size: .
j_call: TRBJ2-2
cdr3_nt: TGTGCCAGCAGCTTACCGGGGTCTGGCACCGGGGAGCTGTTTTTT
cdr3_aa: CASSLPGSGTGELFF

v_call: TRBV28
d_call: TRBD1
clone_size: .
j_call: TRBJ1-2
cdr3_nt: TGTGCCAGCAATCCCTCGGATCAGGGGGGCTATGGCTACACCTTC
cdr3_aa: CASNPSDQGGYGYTF

v_call: TRBV3-1/TRBV3-2
d_call: .
clone_size: .
j_call: TRBJ1-1
cdr3_nt: TGTGCCAGCAGCCAAGTCTACAGTGGGAACACTGAAGCTTTCTTT
cdr3_aa: CASSQVYSGNTEAFF

v_call: TRBV10-1
d_call: TRBD1
clone_size: .
j_call: TRBJ2-2
cdr3_nt: TGCGCCAGCAGCGTTGAGGGGGCGGACACCGGGGAGCTGTTTTTT
cdr3_aa: CASSVEGADTGELFF

v_call: TRBV7-3
d_call: TRBD1
clone_size: .
j_call: TRBJ2-2
cdr3_nt: TGTGCCAGCCGACAGGGGAACACCGGGGAGCTGTTTTTT
cdr3_aa: CASRQGNTGELFF

v_call: TRBV24-1
d_call: TRBD1
clone_size: .
j_call: TRBJ2-3
cdr3_nt: TGTGCCACCAGCCCGACAGGGGTGGAAACAGATACGCAGTATTTT
cdr3_aa: CATSPTGVETDTQYF

v_call: TRBV19
d_call: .
clone_size: once
j_call: TRBJ1-6
cdr3_nt: TGTGCCAGTAGTGTCCTTGCCGGGGAAGTCAGCCATAATTCACCCCTCCACTTT
cdr3_aa: CASSVLAGEVSHNSPLHF

v_call: TRBV12-3/TRBV12-4
d_call: .
clone_size: .
j_call: TRBJ2-7
cdr3_nt: TGTGCCAGCAGTCCGGAGCCCTACGAGCAGTACTTC
cdr3_aa: CASSPEPYEQYF

v_call: TRBV7-7
d_call: .
clone_size: once
j_call: TRBJ2-3
cdr3_nt: TGTGCTAGCAGCCCTGGGACAATACGCACAGATACGCAGTATTTT
cdr3_aa: CASSPGTIRTDTQYF

v_call: TRBV21-1
d_call: .
clone_size: .
j_call: TRBJ1-2
cdr3_nt: TGTGCCAGCAGCAAAGGAGGGTTTGGGGTTGCCTATGGCTACACCTTC
cdr3_aa: CASSKGGFGVAYGYTF

v_call: TRBV11-2
d_call: TRBD1
clone_size: .
j_call: TRBJ2-5
cdr3_nt: TGTGCCAGCAGCTCCGGGACAGCTCAAGAGACCCAGTACTTC
cdr3_aa: CASSSGTAQETQYF

v_call: TRBV19
d_call: .
clone_size: .
j_call: TRBJ1-1
cdr3_nt: TGTGCCAGTAGTGATGGGAGACCGAACACTGAAGCTTTCTTT
cdr3_aa: CASSDGRPNTEAFF

v_call: TRBV19
d_call: .
clone_size: .
j_call: TRBJ1-1
cdr3_nt: TGTGCCAGCAAGCCCCAGGGGACCGTGAACACTGAAGCTTTCTTT
cdr3_aa: CASKPQGTVNTEAFF

v_call: TRBV7-2
d_call: TRBD2
clone_size: .
j_call: TRBJ2-1
cdr3_nt: TGTGCCAGCAGCAGGGGACTAGCGGTACCTTCAACTTCCTACAATGAGCAGTTCTTC
cdr3_aa: CASSRGLAVPSTSYNEQFF

v_call: TRBV7-7
d_call: .
clone_size: .
j_call: TRBJ2-2
cdr3_nt: TGTGCTAGCAGCTTAGGTTCAGCGAACACCGGGGAGCTGTTTTTT
cdr3_aa: CASSLGSANTGELFF

v_call: TRBV3-1/TRBV3-2
d_call: .
clone_size: .
j_call: TRBJ2-7
cdr3_nt: TGTGCCAGCAGCCAAGTAGGGGGGGCGCGGGGCGAGCAGTACTTC
cdr3_aa: CASSQVGGARGEQYF

v_call: TRBV6-4
d_call: TRBD1
clone_size: once
j_call: TRBJ2-1
cdr3_nt: TGTGCCAGCAGTGACGACAGGGTCAGCAATGAGCAGTTCTTC
cdr3_aa: CASSDDRVSNEQFF

v_call: TRBV4-1
d_call: TRBD2
clone_size: .
j_call: TRBJ2-3
cdr3_nt: TGCGCCAGCAGCCACCGAACCCTAGCGGGGGGCCTGACGGATACGCAGTATTTT
cdr3_aa: CASSHRTLAGGLTDTQYF

v_call: TRBV4-2
d_call: TRBD1
clone_size: .
j_call: TRBJ1-6
cdr3_nt: TGTGCCAGCAGCACAGGACAGGGGAACTCACCCCTCCACTTT
cdr3_aa: CASSTGQGNSPLHF

v_call: TRBV29-1
d_call: TRBD1
clone_size: .
j_call: TRBJ2-3
cdr3_nt: TGCAGCGTTGCCGGGGGACAGGGATTTAGCTGGGGCACAGATACGCAGTATTTT
cdr3_aa: CSVAGGQGFSWGTDTQYF

v_call: TRBV19
d_call: TRBD1
clone_size: few
j_call: TRBJ1-1
cdr3_nt: TGTGCCAGTAGTAACACCCGGGACAGGGGCACTGAAGCTTTCTTT
cdr3_aa: CASSNTRDRGTEAFF

v_call: TRBV24-1
d_call: .
clone_size: .
j_call: TRBJ2-3
cdr3_nt: TGTGCCACCAGTGATAGCAGGGTGGATACGCAGTATTTT
cdr3_aa: CATSDSRVDTQYF

v_call: TRBV15
d_call: TRBD1
clone_size: few
j_call: TRBJ1-5
cdr3_nt: TGTGCCACCAGCAGAGAGACAGGGGGTGTAAATCAGCCCCAGCATTTT
cdr3_aa: CATSRETGGVNQPQHF

v_call: TRBV19
d_call: TRBD2
clone_size: .
j_call: TRBJ2-2
cdr3_nt: TGTGCCAGTAGTTTGATAGCGGGTAACACCGGGGAGCTGTTTTTT
cdr3_aa: CASSLIAGNTGELFF

v_call: TRBV7-6
d_call: TRBD1
clone_size: .
j_call: TRBJ1-1
cdr3_nt: TGTGCCAGCAGCTTAGGGACAGGCGGAGTACCTGAAGCTTTCTTT
cdr3_aa: CASSLGTGGVPEAFF

v_call: TRBV18
d_call: TRBD1
clone_size: .
j_call: TRBJ1-5
cdr3_nt: TGTGCCAGCTCATCGCACAGGGGAGGTCAGCCCCAGCATTTT
cdr3_aa: CASSSHRGGQPQHF

v_call: TRBV3-1/TRBV3-2
d_call: TRBD1
clone_size: .
j_call: TRBJ1-1
cdr3_nt: TGTGCCAGCAGCCGGGGGGACAGGGCGGGCACTGAAGCTTTCTTT
cdr3_aa: CASSRGDRAGTEAFF

v_call: TRBV6-5
d_call: .
clone_size: .
j_call: TRBJ2-7
cdr3_nt: TGTGCCAGCAGTTTTGGACGGGGCGAGCAGTACTTC
cdr3_aa: CASSFGRGEQYF

v_call: TRBV5-4
d_call: .
clone_size: .
j_call: TRBJ2-1
cdr3_nt: TGTGCCAGCAGCTTAGATTCAGGAGGGTCTTACAATGAGCAGTTCTTC
cdr3_aa: CASSLDSGGSYNEQFF

v_call: TRBV19
d_call: TRBD1
clone_size: .
j_call: TRBJ1-5
cdr3_nt: TGTGCCAGTAGAGGACAGGGGAGGGAGCCCCAGCATTTT
cdr3_aa: CASRGQGREPQHF

v_call: TRBV28
d_call: .
clone_size: .
j_call: TRBJ1-5
cdr3_nt: TGTGCCAGCAGTTCGGGGGGTTGGGCGAAGATCAATCAGCCCCAGCATTTT
cdr3_aa: CASSSGGWAKINQPQHF

v_call: TRBV6-5
d_call: .
clone_size: .
j_call: TRBJ1-2
cdr3_nt: TGTGCCACCAGCGGGGAGAGAAACTATGGCTACACCTTC
cdr3_aa: CATSGERNYGYTF

v_call: TRBV6-6
d_call: .
clone_size: .
j_call: TRBJ2-3
cdr3_nt: TGTGCCAGCACCGATCTAGCAGGAACGCAGTATTTT
cdr3_aa: CASTDLAGTQYF

v_call: TRBV11-2
d_call: TRBD2
clone_size: .
j_call: TRBJ2-7
cdr3_nt: TGTGCCAGCAGCTTAGTTGCTGAGCGGGAGGGAGTCGAGCAGTACTTC
cdr3_aa: CASSLVAEREGVEQYF

v_call: TRBV5-1
d_call: TRBD1
clone_size: .
j_call: TRBJ1-4
cdr3_nt: TGCGCCAGCAGCGGGGGGCAGGGGGCGTCTAATGAAAAACTGTTTTTT
cdr3_aa: CASSGGQGASNEKLFF